Following are 21 T cell receptor beta chains from one sample sequenced in a study of response to subunit inactivated influenza vaccine. In TCRdb, the RT-PCR reads were re-called with MiXCR into one record per CDR3 protein. The sample comprises approximately 200,000 distinct CDR3 sequences, approximately 15% of which are singletons, and about 25% rests with the top ten. Material: CD8+ T cells sorted from PBMCs, obtained more than 4 days after vaccination. The receptors shown here come from a man aged 50 or older who received an inactivated influenza vaccine.

This clonotype was recorded a few times. This chain connects TRBV7-9 to TRBJ2-5, with D tentatively TRBD1 (6 bases). Trimming removed 5 bases from V and 0 bases from J, with 13 bases in between. This CDR3 contains 15 residues. Germline V gene lookup returns CDR1 SEHNR and CDR2 FQNEAQ (reference sequence). In DNA form, the CDR3 reads TGTGCCAGCAGCCGACCCACAGGGTACCAAGAGACCCAGTACTTC. The encoded protein is CASSRPTGYQETQYF.

This clonotype was seen repeatedly, ten times or more. V and J are TRBV28 and TRBJ2-1; D ambiguous. Germline loops: CDR1 MDHEN, CDR2 SYDVKM. The CDR3 totals 13 residues. Trimming shortened V by 5 bases and J by 7 bases, and 12 bases separated the two germline ends. CDR3 sequence (DNA): TGTGCCAGCAGTGGCTACCGGGCGAATGAGCAGTTCTTC. This encodes CASSGYRANEQFF.

This clonotype has just a few counts. V usage is TRBV2 and J usage is TRBJ2-2, with D unclear. Germline CDR1 and CDR2: SNHLY and FYNNEI. Trimming shortened V by 10 bases and J by 0 bases, and 15 bases separated the two germline ends. The CDR3 consists of 15 residues. CDR3 sequence (DNA): TGTGCCATTTTATACTGGAAAGCGAACACCGGGGAGCTGTTTTTT. The encoded protein is CAILYWKANTGELFF.

V gene TRBV7-9 combines with J gene TRBJ2-1; no clear D gene. The CDR3 loop spans 15 amino acids. The germline V and J ends were trimmed by 5 bases and 8 bases, with 19 bases remaining between them. Germline-derived CDR1 and CDR2 are SEHNR and FQNEAQ (reference sequence). The CDR3 DNA is TGTGCCAGCAGCACGACGATCCCCAAACTCGATGAGCAGTTCTTC. Amino acids: CASSTTIPKLDEQFF.

The V gene is TRBV20-1, the J gene TRBJ2-1; D might be TRBD2 (5 bases). Germline loops: CDR1 DFQATT, CDR2 SNEGSKA (reference sequence). V lost 0 bases to trimming and J lost 4 bases, with 16 bases between them. This CDR3 is built from 16 residues. This CDR3 is CSARDSTAGKYNEQFF. As DNA, the CDR3 is TGCAGTGCTAGAGATAGTACGGCGGGTAAATACAATGAGCAGTTCTTC.

This clonotype was recorded a few times. V usage is TRBV24-1 and J usage is TRBJ2-1, with TRBD1 matching 8 bases. Germline CDR1 reads KGHDR; CDR2 reads SFDVKD. This CDR3 is 12 amino acids long. V shed 6 bases, J shed 8 bases, and the junction held 2 bases outside the gene matches. The CDR3 protein is CATSPGGHEQFF. CDR3 nucleotide sequence: TGTGCCACCAGTCCAGGGGGCCATGAGCAGTTCTTC.

V is TRBV6-2 or TRBV6-3 and J is TRBJ2-7; the D gene could be TRBD1 or TRBD2 (5 bases each). The CDR3 contains 14 residues. Looked up from germline, CDR1 is MNHEY and CDR2 is SVGEGT. The V and J ends lost 8 bases and 2 bases respectively, with 16 bases between them. CDR3 amino acids: CASLGTDRTYEQYF. CDR3 nucleotide sequence: TGTGCCAGCCTAGGGACGGACCGAACCTACGAGCAGTACTTC.

The sample holds a few counts of this clonotype. This sequence joins TRBV4-3 and TRBJ1-1; TRBD1 is a possible D gene (5 bases). Looked up from germline, CDR1 is LGHNA and CDR2 is YSLEER. V dropped 2 bases and J dropped 8 bases, with 18 bases sitting between them. This CDR3 is 15 amino acids long. Here the CDR3 reads CASSQIAGKDKEAFF. As DNA, the CDR3 is TGCGCCAGCAGCCAAATTGCAGGGAAAGATAAGGAAGCTTTCTTT.

This clonotype occurred a few times. The CDR3, as DNA: TGTGCCATCAGTGAGGGGACAGGGGGTCAGCCCCAGCATTTT. It yields the protein CAISEGTGGQPQHF. V and J are TRBV10-3 and TRBJ1-5, with 11 bases matching TRBD1. Germline loops: CDR1 ENHRY, CDR2 SYGVKD. CDR3 length: 14 amino acids. Germline trimming cut 2 bases from V and 6 bases from J; bases unmatched to any gene: 0.

The table lists this clonotype with a few counts. The V and J genes are TRBV12-3 or TRBV12-4 and TRBJ2-5; maybe TRBD1 (7 bases). This CDR3 is 14 amino acids long. Trimming left V 6 bases short and J 5 bases short, with 16 bases between. The CDR3 sequence: CASSPRGADETQYF. The CDR3 nucleotides are TGTGCCAGCAGCCCCAGGGGGGCCGACGAGACCCAGTACTTC.

The chain uses TRBV6-1 and TRBJ2-3, with D possibly TRBD2 on 7 matching bases. CDR3 length: 17 residues. Germline V lookup: CDR1 MNHNS, CDR2 SASEGT. Deletions cut 3 bases from V and 0 bases from J, with 16 bases between. DNA of the CDR3: TGTGCCAGCAGTGACCGAGGGGGGGAAGATAGCACAGATACGCAGTATTTT. Translating gives CASSDRGGEDSTDTQYF.

The V gene is TRBV6-2 or TRBV6-3, the J gene TRBJ1-5; D is uncertain. The CDR3 totals 13 residues. CDR1 is MNHEY, CDR2 SVGEGT, per germline. Between the trimmed V and J ends, which lost 4 bases and 0 bases, there was a span of 4 bases. CDR3 sequence (DNA): TGTGCCAGCAGTTTATTTAGCAATCAGCCCCAGCATTTT. Protein product: CASSLFSNQPQHF.

This clonotype was counted many times. This chain links TRBV28 with TRBJ2-5; tentatively, D is TRBD1 (5 bases). Trimming pared 2 bases from V and 3 bases from J, leaving 7 bases between. The CDR3 covers 13 residues. In germline, CDR1 is MDHEN, CDR2 SYDVKM. CDR3 loop: CASSLKTEETQYF. CDR3 DNA sequence: TGTGCCAGCAGTTTAAAGACAGAAGAGACCCAGTACTTC.

This clonotype was counted many times. This rearrangement joins TRBV6-5 to TRBJ1-1; 7 positions match TRBD1. Losses at the gene ends were 4 bases for V and 6 bases for J; bases not matched to a gene: 5. The CDR3 has 13 residues. Germline CDR1 is MNHEY and CDR2 is SVGAGI. CDR3 sequence reads: CASSSTGKAEAFF. CDR3 in DNA: TGTGCCAGCAGTTCGACAGGGAAGGCTGAAGCTTTCTTT.

The chain has TRBV12-3 or TRBV12-4 and TRBJ2-5; D uncertain. The germline V and J ends were trimmed by 5 bases and 1 base, with 8 bases remaining between them. The length of the CDR3 is 13 residues. CDR3 sequence (DNA): TGTGCCAGCAGTCTTCCCCTCCAAGAGACCCAGTACTTC. This codes for CASSLPLQETQYF.

This clonotype was counted only a few times. The chain combines TRBV23-1 with TRBJ2-3, with D perhaps given as TRBD1 or TRBD2 (5 bases each). TRBV23-1 is an ORF for which the function is uncertain. The CDR3 has 18 residues. Trimming removed 0 bases at V and 1 base at J, with 17 bases between. DNA for the CDR3: TGCGCCAGCAGTCAATCCTATTTCAGGGTGCGGGGCACAGATACGCAGTATTTT. This gives the protein CASSQSYFRVRGTDTQYF.

J is TRBJ2-3 and V is TRBV10-2; perhaps TRBD1 as D (6 bases). CDR1 WSHSY and CDR2 SAAADI come from the germline V gene. CDR3 length: 12 amino acids. The CDR3 region is CVVGGLTDTQYF. CDR3 DNA sequence: TGCGTCGTAGGGGGTCTAACAGATACGCAGTATTTT.

This clonotype has only a few counts. The rearrangement links TRBV11-1 to TRBJ2-1, with TRBD1 matching 8 bases. Unmatched junction bases numbered 16, after V lost 5 bases and J lost 1 base. In germline, CDR1 is SGHAT, CDR2 FQDESV (reference sequence). The CDR3 loop spans 19 amino acids. The CDR3, as DNA: TGTGCCAGCAGCATTCCTTCCGGACAGGGTGTGGATTCCTACAATGAGCAGTTCTTC. Protein product: CASSIPSGQGVDSYNEQFF.

This clonotype appeared a few times. The chain uses TRBV7-6 and TRBJ1-1; D gene unclear. The CDR3 runs 13 residues. Trimming cost V 1 base and J 1 base, with 4 bases left between them. Germline-derived CDR1 and CDR2 are SGHVS and FNYEAQ. The CDR3 bases are TGTGCCAGCAGCTTAGAACAGAACACTGAAGCTTTCTTT. Protein product: CASSLEQNTEAFF.

This clonotype has at least ten counts. This chain joins TRBV7-8 and TRBJ2-5; TRBD1 or TRBD2 may be the D gene (5 bases each). Between the trimmed V and J ends, which lost 2 bases and 5 bases, there was a span of 18 bases. CDR3 length equals 16 residues. Germline V gene lookup returns CDR1 SGHVS and CDR2 FQNEAQ. CDR3 residues: CASSLPGAGGLETQYF. The CDR3 region has the DNA TGTGCCAGCAGCTTACCCGGGGCCGGAGGACTTGAGACCCAGTACTTC. Looking up the rest from reference TRBV7-8 and TRBJ2-5 gives the full variable domain: GAGVSQSPRYKVAKRGQDVALRCDPISGHVSLFWYQQALGQGPEFLTYFQNEAQLDKSGLPSDRFFAERPEGSVSTLKIQRTQQEDSAVYLCASSLPGAGGLETQYFGPGTRLLVL.

This clonotype was seen only a few times. This chain connects TRBV7-9 to TRBJ2-5, with D perhaps TRBD2 (5 bases). Germline V lookup: CDR1 SEHNR, CDR2 FQNEAQ (reference sequence). The CDR3 sequence is 12 residues long. Trimming left V 6 bases short and J 4 bases short, with 9 bases between. CDR3 sequence (DNA): TGTGCCAGCAGGGGAGCCCGAGAGACCCAGTACTTC. Its protein product is CASRGARETQYF.